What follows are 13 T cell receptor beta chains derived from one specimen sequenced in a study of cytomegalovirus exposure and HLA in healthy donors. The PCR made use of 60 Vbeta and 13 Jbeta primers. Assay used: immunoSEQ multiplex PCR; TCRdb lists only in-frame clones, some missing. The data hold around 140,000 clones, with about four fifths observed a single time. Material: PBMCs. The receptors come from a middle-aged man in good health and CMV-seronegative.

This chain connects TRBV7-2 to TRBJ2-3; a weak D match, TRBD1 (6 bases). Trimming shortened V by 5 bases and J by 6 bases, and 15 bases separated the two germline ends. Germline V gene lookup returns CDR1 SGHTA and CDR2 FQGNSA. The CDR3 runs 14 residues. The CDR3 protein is CASSPGQLRDTQYF. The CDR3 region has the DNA TGTGCCAGCAGCCCGGGACAACTGCGGGATACGCAGTATTTT.

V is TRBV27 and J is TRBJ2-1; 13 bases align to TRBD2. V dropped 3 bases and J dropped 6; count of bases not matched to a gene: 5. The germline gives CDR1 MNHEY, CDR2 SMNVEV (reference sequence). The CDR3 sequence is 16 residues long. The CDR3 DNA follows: TGTGCCAGCAGTTTGGTGGGGACTAGCGGGATCAATGAGCAGTTCTTC. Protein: CASSLVGTSGINEQFF.

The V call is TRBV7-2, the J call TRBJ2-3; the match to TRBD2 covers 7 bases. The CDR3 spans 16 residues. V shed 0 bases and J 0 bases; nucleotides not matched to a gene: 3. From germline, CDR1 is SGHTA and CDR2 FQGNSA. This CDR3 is CASSLASGPSTDTQYF. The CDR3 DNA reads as TGTGCCAGCAGCTTAGCTAGCGGGCCGAGCACAGATACGCAGTATTTT.

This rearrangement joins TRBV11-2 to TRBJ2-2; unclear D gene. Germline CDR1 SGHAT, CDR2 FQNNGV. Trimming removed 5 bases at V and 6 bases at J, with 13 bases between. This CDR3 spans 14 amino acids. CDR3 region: CASSLLRSSGELFF. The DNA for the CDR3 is TGTGCCAGCAGCCTACTAAGGAGCTCCGGGGAGCTGTTTTTT.

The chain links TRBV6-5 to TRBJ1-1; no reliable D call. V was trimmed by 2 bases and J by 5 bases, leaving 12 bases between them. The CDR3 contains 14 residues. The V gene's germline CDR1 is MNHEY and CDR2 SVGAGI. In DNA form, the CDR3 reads TGTGCCAGCAGTTACAACGGAAAGAGGACTGAAGCTTTCTTT. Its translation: CASSYNGKRTEAFF.

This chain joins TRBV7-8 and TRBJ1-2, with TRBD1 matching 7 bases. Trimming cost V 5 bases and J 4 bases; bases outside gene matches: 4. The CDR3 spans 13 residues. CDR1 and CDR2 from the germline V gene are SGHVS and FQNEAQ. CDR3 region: CASSPRDSYGYTF. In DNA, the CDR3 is TGTGCCAGCAGCCCCCGGGACAGCTATGGCTACACCTTC.

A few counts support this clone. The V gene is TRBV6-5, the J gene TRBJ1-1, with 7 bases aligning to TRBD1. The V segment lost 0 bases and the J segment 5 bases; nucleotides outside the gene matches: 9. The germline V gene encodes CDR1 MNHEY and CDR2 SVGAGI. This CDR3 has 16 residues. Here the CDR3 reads CASSYSKNRGGTEAFF. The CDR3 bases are TGTGCCAGCAGTTACTCGAAAAACAGGGGTGGAACTGAAGCTTTCTTT.

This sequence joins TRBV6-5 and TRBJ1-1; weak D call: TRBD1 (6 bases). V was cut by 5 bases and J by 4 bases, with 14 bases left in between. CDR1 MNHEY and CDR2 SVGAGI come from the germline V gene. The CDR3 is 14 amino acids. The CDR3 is CASSTPGQSTEAFF. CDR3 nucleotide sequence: TGTGCCAGCAGTACCCCCGGACAGTCCACTGAAGCTTTCTTT.

The CDR3 reads CASSSYKRWDGQQETQYF. CDR3 bases: TGTGCCAGCAGCTCGTACAAAAGATGGGATGGACAGCAAGAGACCCAGTACTTC. This chain uses TRBV11-2 with TRBJ2-5, with D possibly being TRBD1 (6 bases). The V gene's germline CDR1 is SGHAT and CDR2 FQNNGV. The CDR3 covers 18 residues. Trimming removed 4 bases at V and 2 bases at J, with 23 bases between.

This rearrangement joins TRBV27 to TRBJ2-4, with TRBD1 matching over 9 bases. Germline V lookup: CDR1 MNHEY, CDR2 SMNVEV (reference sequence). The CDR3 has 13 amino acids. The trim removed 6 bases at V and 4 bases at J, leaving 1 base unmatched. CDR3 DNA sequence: TGTGCCAGCAGAGGGACAGGGAAAAACATTCAGTACTTC. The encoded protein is CASRGTGKNIQYF.

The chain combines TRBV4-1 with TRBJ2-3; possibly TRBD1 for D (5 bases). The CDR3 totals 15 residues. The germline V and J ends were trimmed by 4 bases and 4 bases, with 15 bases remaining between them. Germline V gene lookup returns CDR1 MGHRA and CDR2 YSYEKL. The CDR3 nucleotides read TGCGCCAGCAGCCCCCCCAGGGCGACGGCAGATACGCAGTATTTT. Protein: CASSPPRATADTQYF.

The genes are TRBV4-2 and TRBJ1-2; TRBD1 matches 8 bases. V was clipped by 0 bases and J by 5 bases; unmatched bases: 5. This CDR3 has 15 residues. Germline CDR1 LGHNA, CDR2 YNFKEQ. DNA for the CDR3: TGTGCCAGCAGCCAAGACGATGACAGGGGTTATGGCTACACCTTC. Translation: CASSQDDDRGYGYTF.

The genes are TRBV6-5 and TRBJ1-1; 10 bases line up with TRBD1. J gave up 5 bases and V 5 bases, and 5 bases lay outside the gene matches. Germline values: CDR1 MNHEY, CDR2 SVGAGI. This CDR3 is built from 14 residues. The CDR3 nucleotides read TGTGCCAGCAGTGATGGACAGGGGGGGACTGAAGCTTTCTTT. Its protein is CASSDGQGGTEAFF.